This TCR beta chain stems from a study of preoperative IRX-2 immunotherapy in early breast cancer. Some clones are missing from TCRdb's copy, which holds only in-frame ones; the method was immunoSEQ multiplex PCR. The table lists approximately 38,000 clones, around four fifths of them singletons. From germline, CDR1 is MNHGY and CDR2 SAAAGT. The length of the CDR3 is 14 residues. As for treatment: preoperative locoregional IRX-2 cytokine immunotherapy. Preoperative locoregional IRX-2 cytokine immunotherapy was tested in the phase Ib source study. Remarks on this clone: At one boundary the junction diverges from the germline segment, which might be a read error.

The source material was lymph node tissue, sampled after IRX-2 immunotherapy. V and J are TRBV6-8 and TRBJ1-1; D not resolved. The origin of this receptor is a human donor with breast cancer. In nucleotides, the CDR3 is TGTGCCATCAGTGCGCAGGCGATGAACACTGAAGCTTTCTTT. Encoded protein: CAISAQAMNTEAFF.